Presented here are 13 T cell receptor beta chains from one specimen sequenced in a study of blood T cell repertoires in COVID-19. The repertoire was sequenced with immunoSEQ multiplex PCR; TCRdb's copy has only in-frame clones and lacks some. In the table there are about 160,000 clones, around 82% of which are singletons. Sequencing input: peripheral blood. Receptors originate from a woman between 35 and 50 years old with COVID-19, enrolled during active disease.

The V and J genes are TRBV20-1 and TRBJ2-5; TRBD2 aligns across 7 bases. In germline, CDR1 is DFQATT, CDR2 SNEGSKA (reference sequence). CDR3 length: 11 amino acids. The V gene end was trimmed by 3 bases and the J gene end by 5 bases; junction bases not matched to a gene: 0. The chain's CDR3 is CSARGGETQYF. CDR3 bases: TGCAGTGCTAGGGGGGGGGAGACCCAGTACTTC.

This clone has more than one count but fewer than ten. The chain is built from TRBV7-2 and TRBJ1-3; D is undetermined. CDR1 is SGHTA and CDR2 is FQGNSA in the germline V gene. This CDR3 comprises 11 residues. CDR3 protein: CAVHSAPTIYF. DNA of the CDR3: TGTGCGGTACATTCCGCCCCCACCATATATTTT.

Turning to this clone: A read error may be the cause here, since a much bigger clone is one base away. This chain connects TRBV5-5 to TRBJ1-1; tentatively, D is TRBD1 (6 bases). Trimming took 4 bases from V and 0 from J, leaving 10 bases between them. CDR1 SGHKS and CDR2 YYEKEE come from the germline V gene (reference sequence). The CDR3 runs 14 residues. CDR3 region: CASSPDSLNTEAFF. The DNA for the CDR3 is TGTGCCAGCAGCCCGGACAGCCTGAACACTGAAGCTTTCTTT. The whole variable domain, filled in from reference TRBV5-5 and TRBJ1-1, reads DAGVTQSPTHLIKTRGQQVTLRCSPISGHKSVSWYQQVLGQGPQFIFQYYEKEERGRGNFPDRFSARQFPNYSSELNVNALLLGDSALYLCASSPDSLNTEAFFGQGTRLTVV.

This clone appeared a single time. The chain links TRBV6-1 to TRBJ1-2, with TRBD1 identical over 7 bases. The CDR3 has 10 residues. V shed 5 bases, J shed 13 bases, and the junction held 4 bases outside the gene matches. The V gene's germline CDR1 is MNHNS and CDR2 SASEGT. CDR3 bases: TGTGCCAGCAGTCAACAGGGGACCACCTTC. It translates to CASSQQGTTF.

The V and J genes are TRBV9 and TRBJ2-5; 9 nucleotides align to TRBD2. Germline V gene lookup returns CDR1 SGDLS and CDR2 YYNGEE. V was clipped by 2 bases and J by 4 bases; unmatched bases: 6. The CDR3 is made up of 15 amino acids. CDR3 in DNA: TGTGCCAGCAGCGTTGGCGGGGGGGCCGCAGAGACCCAGTACTTC. It specifies CASSVGGGAAETQYF.

The genes are TRBV7-9 and TRBJ1-4, with 8 bases matching TRBD1. The CDR3 is made up of 15 amino acids. Germline V gene sequence: CDR1 SEHNR, CDR2 FQNEAQ (reference sequence). V shed 10 bases, J shed 1 base, and the junction held 8 bases outside the gene matches. CDR3 DNA sequence: TGTGCCACCGCGAAAGACAGGGGAACTAATGAAAAACTGTTTTTT. This translates into CATAKDRGTNEKLFF.

The rearrangement uses TRBV19 and TRBJ2-7, with D perhaps TRBD2 (6 bases). Trimming shortened V by 8 bases and J by 6 bases, and 17 bases separated the two germline ends. CDR3 length equals 13 residues. Germline values: CDR1 LNHDA, CDR2 SQIVND (reference sequence). The CDR3 loop reads CASLEGLDSEQYV. The CDR3 nucleotides read TGTGCCAGTCTGGAGGGTCTGGATAGCGAGCAGTACGTC.

The V gene is TRBV3-1 (or the pseudogene TRBV3-2), the J gene TRBJ2-1; 7 nucleotides line up with TRBD1. The CDR3 runs 15 residues. V shed 4 bases and J 6 bases; nucleotides not matched to a gene: 9. Germline V gives CDR1 LGHDT, CDR2 YNNKEL (reference sequence). The CDR3 nucleotides read TGTGCCAGCAGCCCGCGTTGGGACAGCTTCAATGAGCAGTTCTTC. Translating it yields CASSPRWDSFNEQFF.

This clone was detected only a few times. This rearrangement joins TRBV3-1 (or the pseudogene TRBV3-2) to TRBJ1-2, with 8 bases that match TRBD1. Germline V lookup: CDR1 LGHDT, CDR2 YNNKEL (reference sequence). Trimming cost V 0 bases and J 8 bases; bases outside gene matches: 8. The CDR3 is made up of 15 amino acids. This CDR3 reads CASSQDWLGQGGYTF. CDR3 in DNA: TGTGCCAGCAGCCAAGATTGGCTAGGACAGGGAGGCTACACCTTC.

The chain combines TRBV2 with TRBJ1-1; TRBD1 matches 8 bases. CDR3 length: 14 residues. Trimming cost V 6 bases and J 5 bases; bases outside gene matches: 8. Germline V gene lookup returns CDR1 SNHLY and CDR2 FYNNEI. The CDR3 here is CASSSTGGQTEAFF. The CDR3, as DNA: TGTGCCAGCAGCTCTACAGGGGGGCAGACTGAAGCTTTCTTT.

V usage is TRBV9 and J usage is TRBJ2-5; no clear D gene. V lost 4 bases and J lost 3, with 13 bases in between. Germline loops: CDR1 SGDLS, CDR2 YYNGEE. CDR3 size: 14 residues. CDR3: CASSPGSSKETQYF. The CDR3 nucleotides read TGTGCCAGCAGCCCCGGGTCCTCGAAAGAGACCCAGTACTTC. The full variable domain, completed using reference TRBV9 and TRBJ2-5, is DSGVTQTPKHLITATGQRVTLRCSPRSGDLSVYWYQQSLDQGLQFLIQYYNGEERAKGNILERFSAQQFPDLHSELNLSSLELGDSALYFCASSPGSSKETQYFGPGTRLLVL.

The genes are TRBV6-2 or TRBV6-3 and TRBJ1-5, with D uncertain. Between the trimmed V and J ends, which lost 0 bases and 10 bases, there was a span of 10 bases. The CDR3 covers 13 residues. The germline gives CDR1 MNHEY, CDR2 SVGEGT. CDR3 bases: TGTGCCAGCAGTTACTCGGGTGAGGGACCCCAGCATTTT. Protein product: CASSYSGEGPQHF.

The chain is built from TRBV6-5 and TRBJ2-7; TRBD1 matches 7 bases. J gave up 2 bases and V 5 bases, and 3 bases lay outside the gene matches. CDR1 is MNHEY and CDR2 is SVGAGI in the germline V gene. This CDR3 is 13 amino acids long. The CDR3 DNA reads as TGTGCCAGCAGTAACAGGGGAGCCTACGAGCAGTACGTC. Amino acid sequence: CASSNRGAYEQYV.